Listed below are T cell receptor beta chains from one sample, sequenced in a study of blood T cell repertoires in COVID-19. Here immunoSEQ multiplex PCR was the method, and the copy in TCRdb shows in-frame clones only, minus some. The sample lists hundreds of thousands of clones, roughly 88% seen once, with roughly 1.4% in the top ten. The sequencing input was peripheral blood. Source of these receptors: a woman in her twenties or thirties with active or convalescent COVID-19. Each CDR3 is given with its conserved first and last residue.

v_call	j_call	cdr3_aa
TRBV5-1	TRBJ1-1	CASSLGGGPGRNTEAFF
TRBV28	TRBJ1-4	CASSRQRSTNEKLFF
TRBV28	TRBJ2-7	CASSFNGYEQYF
TRBV11-2	TRBJ1-1	CASSAQVNTEAFF
TRBV11-2	TRBJ1-3	CASSLSSGNTIYF
TRBV6-6	TRBJ1-4	CASSFRPSREKLFF
TRBV13	TRBJ1-1	CASSWTGNTEAFF
TRBV15	TRBJ1-2	CATSSLEGRNGYTF
TRBV2	TRBJ2-4	CASSEQQLAKNIQYF
TRBV7-9	TRBJ2-1	CASSSGLAGGTYNEQFF
TRBV5-1	TRBJ1-5	CASSEGQGADQPQHF
TRBV4-1	TRBJ2-7	CASSQSDEPGLQYF
TRBV7-9	TRBJ2-2	CASSLVPEANTGELFF
TRBV29-1	TRBJ1-1	CSADRVGTEAFF
TRBV27	TRBJ1-1	CASRAQGWNTEAFF
TRBV28	TRBJ2-7	CASRGMGQGDYEQYF
TRBV18	TRBJ2-1	CASSQTSGSRDEQFF
TRBV19	TRBJ2-2	CASSPEQGGGRTGELFF
TRBV3-1/TRBV3-2	TRBJ1-1	CASSQDPPGMSFMNTEAFF
TRBV6-4	TRBJ1-1	CASSEQKNTEAFF
TRBV11-3	TRBJ2-1	CASSISGNTGYEQFF
TRBV7-8	TRBJ2-1	CASSPRGQLPYNEQFF
TRBV10-3	TRBJ1-3	CAIGTVSGNTIYF
TRBV11-2	TRBJ2-7	CASSLDLWGGSFPSYEQYF
TRBV7-8	TRBJ1-1	CASSLRERMDTEAFF
TRBV4-2	TRBJ2-7	CASSQGGAGSYEQYF
TRBV6-5	TRBJ2-7	CASSTGTSGSNEQYF
TRBV6-6	TRBJ2-3	CASSPGGDTQYF
TRBV7-2	TRBJ2-7	CASSPGQGYYEQYF
TRBV2	TRBJ1-2	CASSEALTDREINYGYTF
TRBV6-2/TRBV6-3	TRBJ1-2	CASSQRGRGLDGYTF
TRBV5-8	TRBJ1-4	CASSLGRPTAEKLFF
TRBV10-3	TRBJ2-7	CAISESQTDRPHF
TRBV19	TRBJ2-7	CASSRAAGTGNHEQYF
TRBV2	TRBJ2-3	CASSKPVAGGGTDTQYF
TRBV18	TRBJ1-3	CASSTQQSNIGNTIYF
TRBV7-6	TRBJ2-3	CASSFGTSLSDTQYF
TRBV7-9	TRBJ1-3	CASSLGQSSGNTIYF
TRBV27	TRBJ1-1	CASSLSKTGPTEAFF
TRBV11-2	TRBJ1-5	CASSPKGRDSNQPQHF
TRBV12-1	TRBJ1-3	CASSRTTRRLKAGNTIYF
TRBV9	TRBJ1-1	CASSVEETGEAFF
TRBV5-1	TRBJ1-2	CASSEGQGPITF
TRBV7-6	TRBJ2-1	CASSLSGGAYNEQFF
TRBV10-2	TRBJ1-1	CATGSFGRTEAFF
TRBV27	TRBJ1-1	CASSLLGANEAFF
TRBV27	TRBJ1-2	CASSASGTGLIYGYTF